These T cell receptor beta chains were read from a single sample in a study of T cell repertoires in cytomegalovirus infection. MiXCR was run by TCRdb on the reads, yielding one entry per CDR3 protein. The sample records 900,000 to 950,000 distinct CDR3 sequences, around a third being singletons. Their cognate antigens are unknown. Material: cultured CD8+ T cells from PBMCs, obtained from culture after CMV antigen stimulation. These TCRs come from a human donor in good health (CMV status not recorded). Some clones in this sample may be carry-over from other donors' samples. CDR3s include the opening cysteine and the closing phenylalanine or tryptophan. D genes are given only for firm matches. Part of the rows lack a size; the others show once, few, many or a class for expanded clones.

clone_size	d_call	v_call	j_call	cdr3_aa	cdr3_nt
few	TRBD2	TRBV9	TRBJ2-7	CASSSGLAGAPYEQYF	TGTGCCAGCAGCTCTGGACTAGCGGGAGCACCCTACGAGCAGTACTTC
few	-	TRBV27	TRBJ1-5	CASRAGGRYQPQHF	TGTGCCAGCAGGGCTGGGGGCCGATATCAGCCCCAGCATTTT
many	-	TRBV7-2	TRBJ2-5	CASTLGTSTQETQYF	TGTGCCAGCACCCTAGGGACATCGACTCAAGAGACCCAGTACTTC
-	TRBD1	TRBV6-6	TRBJ1-3	CASSYLDRAAGNTIYF	TGTGCCAGCAGTTACCTGGACAGGGCCGCTGGAAACACCATATATTTT
few	-	TRBV6-1	TRBJ1-6	CASSEAGSSYNSPLHF	TGTGCCAGCAGTGAAGCCGGCAGCTCCTATAATTCACCCCTCCACTTT
-	-	TRBV27	TRBJ2-2	CASISGPANTGELFF	TGTGCCAGCATCTCAGGTCCGGCGAACACCGGGGAGCTGTTTTTT
-	-	TRBV7-9	TRBJ1-5	CASSLDGMHQHF	TGTGCCAGCAGCTTAGATGGGATGCACCAGCATTTT
-	TRBD2	TRBV5-1	TRBJ2-1	CASSLAASGGLEQFF	TGCGCCAGCAGCTTGGCGGCTAGCGGGGGGCTTGAGCAGTTCTTC
-	-	TRBV4-1	TRBJ2-1	CASSQGLREFF	TGCGCCAGCAGCCAAGGTCTAAGGGAGTTCTTC
-	-	TRBV29-1	TRBJ1-2	CSTGTTPFYGYTF	TGCAGTACCGGGACGACCCCATTCTATGGCTACACCTTC
-	TRBD1	TRBV27	TRBJ1-2	CASSPRDRGYGYTF	TGTGCCAGCAGTCCCCGGGACAGGGGCTATGGCTACACCTTC
-	-	TRBV3-1	TRBJ2-7	CASSQEDGMGAYEQYF	TGTGCCAGCAGCCAAGAAGACGGAATGGGGGCCTACGAGCAGTACTTC
-	TRBD2	TRBV5-1	TRBJ2-1	CASSLWTSVNNEQFF	TGCGCCAGCAGCTTATGGACTAGCGTAAACAATGAGCAGTTCTTC
-	TRBD1	TRBV20-1	TRBJ1-2	CSARGLGLRYGYTF	TGCAGTGCCAGGGGGTTAGGGCTTCGCTATGGCTACACCTTC
-	-	TRBV4-2	TRBJ2-1	CASSQSPEPNEQFF	TGTGCCAGCAGCCAAAGTCCGGAGCCCAATGAGCAGTTCTTC
-	TRBD2	TRBV7-2	TRBJ2-3	CASTRGADTQYF	TGTGCCAGCACCCGGGGGGCAGATACGCAGTATTTT
few	TRBD2	TRBV4-1	TRBJ2-1	CASSQSGGLGIDEQFF	TGCGCCAGCAGCCAAAGCGGGGGTCTGGGGATTGATGAGCAGTTCTTC
-	TRBD1	TRBV9	TRBJ1-2	CASSVEADRSDGYTF	TGTGCCAGCAGCGTAGAGGCGGACAGGTCCGATGGCTACACCTTC
-	-	TRBV7-6	TRBJ1-6	CASSSRPAGGLKSPLHF	TGTGCCAGCAGCTCCCGTCCTGCGGGGGGCCTAAAATCACCCCTCCACTTT
many	TRBD1	TRBV7-6	TRBJ1-1	CASSLDPPGTGKIRGTEAFF	TGTGCCAGCAGCTTAGACCCACCTGGGACAGGGAAGATTCGGGGGACTGAAGCTTTCTTT
many	-	TRBV7-8	TRBJ2-3	CASSPGGGYRTDTQYF	TGTGCCAGCAGCCCCGGTGGTGGGTACCGCACAGATACGCAGTATTTT
-	-	TRBV4-2	TRBJ1-3	CASSQWGSGNTIYF	TGTGCCAGCAGCCAATGGGGCTCTGGAAACACCATATATTTT
-	-	TRBV7-9	TRBJ2-3	CASSLAGARTGYTQYF	TGTGCCAGCAGCTTAGCCGGGGCGCGGACGGGATATACGCAGTATTTT
few	TRBD2	TRBV19	TRBJ2-2	CASSIASGLAVTGELFF	TGTGCCAGTAGTATAGCTTCGGGACTAGCCGTGACCGGGGAGCTGTTTTTT
few	TRBD1	TRBV2	TRBJ2-3	CAVHKGQGITDTQYF	TGTGCCGTACATAAGGGACAGGGGATAACAGATACGCAGTATTTT
few	-	TRBV6-1	TRBJ1-1	CASSEARQGSTEAFF	TGTGCCAGCAGTGAAGCTAGGCAGGGGTCCACTGAAGCTTTCTTT
-	-	TRBV29-1	TRBJ1-2	CSVESGESYGYTF	TGCAGCGTTGAATCGGGGGAGTCATATGGCTACACCTTC
-	-	TRBV12-3/TRBV12-4	TRBJ2-1	CANTLRGSYNEQFF	TGTGCCAACACCCTGAGGGGATCCTACAATGAGCAGTTCTTC
-	TRBD2	TRBV6-2/TRBV6-3	TRBJ2-3	CASRGLAGGTDMQYF	TGTGCCAGCAGAGGACTAGCGGGGGGGACAGATATGCAGTATTTT
few	-	TRBV2	TRBJ1-2	CASSEGTPTNYGYTF	TGTGCCAGCAGTGAAGGGACACCAACTAACTATGGCTACACCTTC
-	-	TRBV20-1	TRBJ2-7	CSARLRGVDSTGYEQYF	TGCAGTGCTAGACTTAGGGGTGTTGACTCTACCGGCTACGAGCAGTACTTC
few	-	TRBV12-3/TRBV12-4	TRBJ2-5	CASRGGPAGRETQYF	TGTGCCAGCAGGGGGGGACCGGCGGGCCGGGAGACCCAGTACTTC
many	-	TRBV12-3/TRBV12-4	TRBJ1-2	CASSLGTAIDGYTF	TGTGCCAGCAGTTTAGGGACAGCAATAGATGGCTACACCTTC
-	-	TRBV7-3	TRBJ1-2	CASSLTGFQGYTF	TGTGCCAGCAGTCTTACAGGGTTTCAGGGCTACACCTTC
-	-	TRBV7-4	TRBJ1-2	CASTIGQMDYTF	TGTGCCAGCACCATAGGGCAGATGGACTACACCTTC
-	-	TRBV28	TRBJ1-2	CASSPRAYGYTF	TGTGCCAGCAGTCCCCGGGCCTATGGCTACACCTTC
-	TRBD1	TRBV6-6	TRBJ1-5	CASSYSRRTGEGQPQHF	TGTGCCAGCAGTTACTCTCGTAGGACAGGGGAAGGTCAGCCCCAGCATTTT
many	-	TRBV7-2	TRBJ1-2	CASSLSIPGYGYTF	TGTGCCAGCAGCTTGTCAATTCCCGGCTATGGCTACACCTTC
few	-	TRBV29-1	TRBJ2-1	CSVEGLASRTTGLYNEQFF	TGCAGCGTCGAAGGCCTCGCTAGCAGAACGACTGGACTTTACAATGAGCAGTTCTTC
few	-	TRBV4-2	TRBJ2-1	CASGTGGGPGEQFF	TGTGCCAGCGGGACTGGGGGGGGGCCAGGTGAGCAGTTCTTC
-	-	TRBV4-1	TRBJ2-6	CASSQIRSGANVLTF	TGCGCCAGCAGCCAAATACGCTCTGGGGCCAACGTCCTGACTTTC
few	-	TRBV7-6	TRBJ1-4	CASSPWDPVGSEPNEKLFF	TGTGCCAGCAGCCCCTGGGACCCTGTCGGATCGGAACCTAATGAAAAACTGTTTTTT
-	TRBD2	TRBV27	TRBJ2-3	CASGLSGGARPDTQYF	TGTGCCAGCGGTCTTAGCGGGGGGGCCCGCCCAGATACGCAGTATTTT
few	-	TRBV6-5	TRBJ2-3	CASSTWGDTQYF	TGTGCCAGCAGTACGTGGGGAGATACGCAGTATTTT
few	TRBD1	TRBV20-1	TRBJ2-2	CSAPGTGKITGELFF	TGCAGTGCTCCCGGGACAGGGAAAATCACCGGGGAGCTGTTTTTT
few	-	TRBV12-3/TRBV12-4	TRBJ2-2	CASRFTAGASANTGELFF	TGTGCCAGCAGGTTTACCGCAGGGGCCAGCGCGAACACCGGGGAGCTGTTTTTT
many	-	TRBV6-2/TRBV6-3	TRBJ2-1	CASSLSISNSYNEQFF	TGTGCCAGCAGTTTGTCGATTTCAAACTCCTACAATGAGCAGTTCTTC
-	-	TRBV5-4	TRBJ2-1	CASRFGQKSSYNEQFF	TGTGCCAGCAGGTTCGGACAGAAAAGCTCCTACAATGAGCAGTTCTTC
-	-	TRBV6-8	TRBJ2-7	CASSPDLGLVFEQYF	TGTGCCAGCAGTCCAGACCTCGGTCTAGTGTTCGAGCAGTACTTC
many	-	TRBV6-2/TRBV6-3	TRBJ2-1	CASSLAEGNEQFF	TGTGCCAGCAGTCTGGCCGAGGGGAATGAGCAGTTCTTC
-	-	TRBV4-1	TRBJ2-5	CASLGVGETQYF	TGCGCCAGCCTCGGGGTTGGGGAGACCCAGTACTTC
few	-	TRBV6-1	TRBJ2-1	CASSEVGSYNEQFF	TGTGCCAGCAGTGAGGTGGGCTCCTACAATGAGCAGTTCTTC
few	TRBD1	TRBV25-1	TRBJ1-1	CASSNRDRGPEAFF	TGTGCCAGCAGCAACCGGGACAGGGGTCCTGAAGCTTTCTTT
-	-	TRBV7-2	TRBJ1-1	CASSLVRWKNTEAFF	TGTGCCAGCAGCTTAGTACGTTGGAAGAACACTGAAGCTTTCTTT
few	-	TRBV5-1	TRBJ1-1	CASSLGGPFEAFF	TGCGCCAGCAGCTTAGGAGGTCCCTTCGAAGCTTTCTTT
-	TRBD1	TRBV19	TRBJ1-6	CATTGDRGGSPLHF	TGTGCCACCACCGGGGACAGGGGCGGTTCACCCCTCCACTTT